Listed here are 21 T cell receptor beta chains from one sample, sequenced in a study of blood T cell repertoires in COVID-19. Some clones are missing from TCRdb's copy, which holds only in-frame ones; the method was immunoSEQ multiplex PCR. Of 250,000 to 350,000 clones listed, around 87% were seen once; the top ten hold approximately 8%. The specimen was peripheral blood. These receptors were obtained from a woman aged 45-65 years who had recovered from COVID-19.

The rearrangement joins TRBV18 to TRBJ1-4, with 7 bases that match TRBD1. CDR3 length equals 15 residues. With V trimmed by 5 bases and J by 7 bases, 10 bases remained unmatched. Germline loops: CDR1 KGHSH, CDR2 LQKENI. The CDR3 DNA follows: TGTGCCAGCTCATCAAGACAGGGTGTAGGTGAAAAACTGTTTTTT. Protein sequence: CASSSRQGVGEKLFF.

The J gene is TRBJ2-7, the V gene TRBV20-1; possibly TRBD1 for D (6 bases). Trimming took off 3 bases at V and 7 bases at J, with 19 bases between the two ends. CDR1 is DFQATT, CDR2 SNEGSKA, per germline (reference sequence). This CDR3 comprises 14 residues. This chain's CDR3 is CSASTTGLRGEQYF. The CDR3 DNA sequence: TGCAGTGCTAGTACCACAGGGTTAAGAGGGGAGCAGTACTTC.

The genes are TRBV7-9 and TRBJ1-1; 7 positions match TRBD1. CDR1 and CDR2 (germline): SEHNR, FQNEAQ (reference sequence). Trimming removed 6 bases from V and 2 bases from J; junction bases left unmatched: 9. This CDR3 has 15 amino acids. CDR3 amino acids: CASSTTGVLNTEAFF. Here the CDR3 DNA reads TGTGCCAGCAGTACAACAGGGGTTCTTAACACTGAAGCTTTCTTT. Supplemented by reference TRBV7-9 and TRBJ1-1, the full variable domain reads DTGVSQNPRHKITKRGQNVTFRCDPISEHNRLYWYRQTLGQGPEFLTYFQNEAQLEKSRLLSDRFSAERPKGSFSTLEIQRTEQGDSAMYLCASSTTGVLNTEAFFGQGTRLTVV.

The chain links TRBV4-1 to TRBJ2-4; D is uncertain. CDR3 length: 16 residues. Per the germline V gene, CDR1 is MGHRA and CDR2 is YSYEKL. V dropped 1 base and J dropped 6 bases, with 16 bases sitting between them. The CDR3 sequence: CASSQAGSLLGNIQYF. CDR3 bases: TGCGCCAGCAGCCAAGCAGGATCTTTACTGGGAAACATTCAGTACTTC.

The J gene is TRBJ2-2, the V gene TRBV7-8, with 7 positions matching TRBD1. The CDR3 covers 16 residues. Trimming at V came to 2 bases and at J to 7 bases, leaving 10 bases not matched to a gene. Germline V gene sequence: CDR1 SGHVS, CDR2 FQNEAQ. CDR3 amino acids: CASSLPSTGVHGELFF. CDR3 bases: TGTGCCAGCAGCTTACCATCCACAGGGGTGCACGGGGAGCTGTTTTTT.

The chain couples TRBV28 to TRBJ1-4, with D uncertain. This CDR3 comprises 12 residues. Germline V gene sequence: CDR1 MDHEN, CDR2 SYDVKM. V was shortened by 7 bases and J by 8 bases, with 11 bases between the two germline ends. DNA of the CDR3: TGTGCCAGCACGGGTCCCGGAGAAAAACTGTTTTTT. This translates into CASTGPGEKLFF.

The chain's CDR3 is CASSGLANNEQFF. CDR3 in DNA: TGTGCCAGCAGCGGACTAGCAAACAATGAGCAGTTCTTC. The rearrangement uses TRBV13 and TRBJ2-1; the match to TRBD2 covers 8 bases. Trimming cost V 5 bases and J 5 bases; bases outside gene matches: 2. This CDR3 is 13 amino acids long. In germline, CDR1 is PRHDT, CDR2 FYEKMQ (reference sequence).

The chain carries TRBV4-1 and TRBJ1-5, with D unclear. There are 14 residues in the CDR3. Germline V gives CDR1 MGHRA, CDR2 YSYEKL. Trimming left V 2 bases short and J 3 bases short, with 8 bases between. CDR3 DNA: TGCGCCAGCAGCCAATCTTCGTACAATCAGCCCCAGCATTTT. This codes for CASSQSSYNQPQHF.

The chain couples TRBV24-1 to TRBJ2-7; 12 bases are a match to TRBD1. Germline V gene sequence: CDR1 KGHDR, CDR2 SFDVKD. The CDR3 totals 14 residues. V gave up 4 bases and J gave up 9 bases; unmatched junction bases: 6. For the CDR3, the DNA is TGTGCCACCAGTGAAGCCGGGACAGGGGGCGGGCAGTACTTC. It yields the protein CATSEAGTGGGQYF.

The J gene is TRBJ2-1, the V gene TRBV2; the D gene is possibly TRBD2 (5 bases). V was pared by 8 bases and J by 0 bases, with 11 bases between. Germline lookup yields CDR1 SNHLY and CDR2 FYNNEI. The CDR3 length is 14 residues. CDR3 loop: CASGGRSSYNEQFF. CDR3 DNA: TGTGCCAGCGGTGGGAGAAGCTCCTACAATGAGCAGTTCTTC.

The chain employs TRBV9 and TRBJ1-1; 7 bases fit TRBD1. The CDR3 extends over 15 amino acids. The germline gives CDR1 SGDLS, CDR2 YYNGEE. Losses at the gene ends were 1 base for V and 4 bases for J; bases not matched to a gene: 7. The CDR3 protein is CASSVSPTGVTEAFF. DNA for the CDR3: TGTGCCAGCAGCGTATCCCCCACAGGGGTCACTGAAGCTTTCTTT.

The CDR3 here is CASSLGVGQYEQYF. In nucleotides, the CDR3 is TGTGCCAGCAGCTTGGGAGTAGGGCAATACGAGCAGTACTTC. The V and J genes are TRBV11-2 and TRBJ2-7; weak D call: TRBD2 (5 bases). V lost 3 bases and J lost 4, with 13 bases in between. The V gene's germline CDR1 is SGHAT and CDR2 FQNNGV. CDR3 length: 14 residues.

The V call is TRBV7-8, the J call TRBJ2-6; 8 bases line up with TRBD1. CDR3 size: 15 residues. V was clipped by 5 bases and J by 2 bases; unmatched bases: 2. CDR1 and CDR2 (germline): SGHVS, FQNEAQ. The CDR3 DNA follows: TGTGCCAGCAGCCAGGGACAGGCTGGGGCCAACGTCCTGACTTTC. It translates to CASSQGQAGANVLTF. Variable domain in full (rest from reference TRBV7-8 and TRBJ2-6): GAGVSQSPRYKVAKRGQDVALRCDPISGHVSLFWYQQALGQGPEFLTYFQNEAQLDKSGLPSDRFFAERPEGSVSTLKIQRTQQEDSAVYLCASSQGQAGANVLTFGAGSRLTVL.

The chain employs TRBV4-3 and TRBJ1-2; D may be TRBD1 (6 bases). The CDR3 totals 16 residues. CDR1 and CDR2 (germline): LGHNA, YSLEER. The V end lost 1 base, the J end lost 0 bases, and 12 bases lay between the germline ends. CDR3 sequence reads: CASSQGGQVTNYGYTF. As DNA, the CDR3 is TGCGCCAGCAGCCAAGGGGGGCAGGTTACTAACTATGGCTACACCTTC.

The gene calls are TRBV28 and TRBJ2-3, with D possibly matching TRBD1 (6 bases). Germline CDR1 MDHEN, CDR2 SYDVKM. V was shortened by 3 bases and J by 2 bases, with 9 bases between the two germline ends. The CDR3 totals 14 residues. The DNA for the CDR3 is TGTGCCAGCAGTTTCCAGGGGCTCACAGATACGCAGTATTTT. Translation gives CASSFQGLTDTQYF.

V and J are TRBV10-3 and TRBJ1-2; D possibly corresponds to TRBD1 (6 bases). The CDR3 sequence is 13 residues long. From germline, CDR1 is ENHRY and CDR2 SYGVKD. V lost 10 bases and J 8 bases, leaving 20 bases between the germline ends. This CDR3 is CATQGGGLYGYTF. The CDR3 coding sequence is TGTGCCACCCAAGGGGGGGGGCTCTACGGCTACACCTTC.

The V gene is TRBV29-1, the J gene TRBJ2-3, with D possibly matching TRBD1 (5 bases). V was cut by 4 bases and J by 3 bases, with 11 bases left in between. Germline V gene sequence: CDR1 SQVTM, CDR2 ANQGSEA. The CDR3 consists of 13 residues. The CDR3 DNA reads as TGCAGCGTTGCCCAGGCAGGGACAGATACGCAGTATTTT. It encodes CSVAQAGTDTQYF.

V usage is TRBV10-3 and J usage is TRBJ2-1; 13 bases are shared with TRBD2. The V gene's germline CDR1 is ENHRY and CDR2 SYGVKD. Trimming cost V 8 bases and J 7 bases; bases outside gene matches: 11. The CDR3 is 16 amino acids. The CDR3 bases are TGTGCCATCTCCTTCACTAGCGGGAGGGCCCGGAATGAGCAGTTCTTC. It translates to CAISFTSGRARNEQFF.

This clone appeared a few times. V and J are TRBV5-1 and TRBJ1-2; D unresolved. Deletions cut 0 bases from V and 8 bases from J, with 11 bases between. This CDR3 region has 13 residues. The V gene's germline CDR1 is SGHRS and CDR2 YFSETQ. CDR3 loop: CASSLESGLGYTF. The DNA for the CDR3 is TGCGCCAGCAGCTTGGAGTCAGGTTTGGGCTACACCTTC. Full variable domain (rest looked up from reference TRBV5-1 and TRBJ1-2): KAGVTQTPRYLIKTRGQQVTLSCSPISGHRSVSWYQQTPGQGLQFLFEYFSETQRNKGNFPGRFSGRQFSNSRSEMNVSTLELGDSALYLCASSLESGLGYTFGSGTRLTVV.

The rearrangement joins TRBV7-9 to TRBJ2-7; D gene uncertain. Germline V lookup: CDR1 SEHNR, CDR2 FQNEAQ (reference sequence). The length of the CDR3 is 12 residues. Trimming stripped 0 bases from V and 4 bases from J, with 4 bases between. CDR3 nucleotide sequence: TGTGCCAGCAGCTTAGCGCAGTACGAGCAGTACTTC. It codes for CASSLAQYEQYF.

The chain couples TRBV6-5 to TRBJ2-7; 7 nucleotides agree with TRBD1. Unmatched junction bases numbered 7, after V lost 2 bases and J lost 12 bases. The CDR3 consists of 12 residues. Looked up from germline, CDR1 is MNHEY and CDR2 is SVGAGI. The CDR3 sequence: CASSYETGSWYF. CDR3 DNA: TGTGCCAGCAGTTACGAGACAGGGTCATGGTACTTC.